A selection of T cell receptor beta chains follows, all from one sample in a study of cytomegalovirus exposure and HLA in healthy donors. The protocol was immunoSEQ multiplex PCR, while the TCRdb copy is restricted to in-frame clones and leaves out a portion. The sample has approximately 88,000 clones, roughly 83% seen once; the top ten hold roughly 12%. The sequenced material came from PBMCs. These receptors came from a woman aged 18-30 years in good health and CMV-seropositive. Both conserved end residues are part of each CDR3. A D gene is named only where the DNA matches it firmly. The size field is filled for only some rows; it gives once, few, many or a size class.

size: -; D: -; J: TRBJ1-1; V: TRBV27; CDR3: CASSFSRGTEAFF; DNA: TGTGCCAGCAGTTTCAGTCGGGGCACTGAAGCTTTCTTT
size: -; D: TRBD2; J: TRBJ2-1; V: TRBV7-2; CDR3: CASSLVGTSSNEQFF; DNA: TGTGCCAGCAGCTTAGTCGGGACTAGTTCCAATGAGCAGTTCTTC
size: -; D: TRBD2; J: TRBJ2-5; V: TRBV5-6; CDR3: CASSLPPAGGRETQYF; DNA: TGTGCCAGCAGCCTCCCCCCAGCGGGGGGCCGGGAGACCCAGTACTTC
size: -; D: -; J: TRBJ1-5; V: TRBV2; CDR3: CASSDSPGPQHF; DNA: TGTGCCAGCAGTGATTCCCCAGGCCCCCAGCATTTT
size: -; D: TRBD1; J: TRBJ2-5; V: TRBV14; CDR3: CASSQARTGIETQYF; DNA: TGTGCCAGCAGCCAAGCCCGGACAGGGATAGAGACCCAGTACTTC
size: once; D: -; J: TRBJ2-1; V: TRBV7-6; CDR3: CASSLGQGLSYNEQFF; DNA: TGTGCCAGCAGCTTAGGGCAGGGCCTCTCCTACAATGAGCAGTTCTTC
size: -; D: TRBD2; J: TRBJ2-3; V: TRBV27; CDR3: CASSHTSGGDFADTQYF; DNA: TGTGCCAGCAGCCACACTAGCGGGGGTGATTTTGCGGATACGCAGTATTTT
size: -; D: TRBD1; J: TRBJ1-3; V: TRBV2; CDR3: CASRPGQNLNTIYF; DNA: TGTGCCAGCAGGCCGGGACAGAACTTAAACACCATATATTTT
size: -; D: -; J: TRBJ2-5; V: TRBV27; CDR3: CASSFRETQYF; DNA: TGTGCCAGCAGTTTCAGGGAGACCCAGTACTTC
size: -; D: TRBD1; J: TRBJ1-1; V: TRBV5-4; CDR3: CASNRGERNTEAFF; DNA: TGTGCCAGTAACAGGGGGGAAAGGAACACTGAAGCTTTCTTT
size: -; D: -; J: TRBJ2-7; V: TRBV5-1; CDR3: CASSLFPGTTPEYEQYF; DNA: TGCGCCAGCAGCTTGTTCCCGGGGACAACCCCCGAATACGAGCAGTACTTC
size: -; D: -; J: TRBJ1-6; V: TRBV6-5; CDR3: CASSYAPPGSPLHF; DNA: TGTGCCAGCAGTTACGCACCCCCGGGGTCACCCCTCCACTTT
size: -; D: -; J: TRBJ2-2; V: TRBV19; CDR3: CASSTWQGRTGELFF; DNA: TGTGCCAGTAGTACCTGGCAGGGCCGAACCGGGGAGCTGTTTTTT
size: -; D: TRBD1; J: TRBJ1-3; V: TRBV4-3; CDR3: CASSQERGPGNTIYF; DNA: TGCGCCAGCAGCCAAGAGAGGGGGCCCGGAAACACCATATATTTT
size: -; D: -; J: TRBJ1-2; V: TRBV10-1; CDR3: CASSESADGDGYTF; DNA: TGCGCCAGCAGTGAGTCGGCGGATGGAGATGGCTACACCTTC
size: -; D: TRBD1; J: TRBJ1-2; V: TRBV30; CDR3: CAWNWETGGANYTF; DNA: TGTGCCTGGAATTGGGAGACAGGGGGCGCAAACTACACCTTC
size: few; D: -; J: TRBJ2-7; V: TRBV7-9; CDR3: CASSRAGGVSRYEQYF; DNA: TGTGCCAGCAGCCGAGCCGGAGGGGTTTCTCGCTACGAGCAGTACTTC
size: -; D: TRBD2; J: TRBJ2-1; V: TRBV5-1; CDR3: CASSLGPSGYNEQFF; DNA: TGCGCCAGCAGCTTGGGTCCTAGCGGCTACAATGAGCAGTTCTTC
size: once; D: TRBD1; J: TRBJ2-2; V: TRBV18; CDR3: CASSPGTGAAGELFF; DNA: TGTGCCAGCTCACCCGGGACAGGGGCGGCCGGGGAGCTGTTTTTT
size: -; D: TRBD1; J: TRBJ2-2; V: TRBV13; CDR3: CASSLVGTANTGELFF; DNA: TGTGCCAGCAGCTTAGTTGGGACAGCGAACACCGGGGAGCTGTTTTTT
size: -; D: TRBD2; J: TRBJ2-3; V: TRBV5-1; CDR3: CASTPSSGGHTDTQYF; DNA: TGCGCCAGCACCCCTTCTAGCGGGGGGCACACAGATACGCAGTATTTT
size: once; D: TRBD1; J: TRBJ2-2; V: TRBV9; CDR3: CASSVASGQGVGELFF; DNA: TGTGCCAGCAGCGTAGCTTCGGGACAGGGGGTCGGGGAGCTGTTTTTT
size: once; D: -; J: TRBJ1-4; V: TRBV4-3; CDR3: CASSQDRGWNEKLFF; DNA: TGCGCCAGCAGCCAAGACAGGGGATGGAATGAAAAACTGTTTTTT
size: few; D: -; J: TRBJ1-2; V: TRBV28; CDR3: CAEQGPNYGYTF; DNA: TGTGCCGAGCAGGGGCCTAACTATGGCTACACCTTC
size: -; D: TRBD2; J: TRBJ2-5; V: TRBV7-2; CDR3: CASKSGGAETQYF; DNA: TGTGCCAGCAAGAGCGGGGGGGCAGAGACCCAGTACTTC
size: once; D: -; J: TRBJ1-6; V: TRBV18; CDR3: CASSPAGNYNSPLHF; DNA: TGTGCCAGCTCCCCAGCCGGGAACTATAATTCACCCCTCCACTTT
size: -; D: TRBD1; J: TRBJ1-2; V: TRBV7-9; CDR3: CASSLSSGTGNYGYTF; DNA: TGTGCCAGCAGCTTATCATCCGGGACAGGGAACTATGGCTACACCTTC
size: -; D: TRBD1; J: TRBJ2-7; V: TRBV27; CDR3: CASSSPGGAYEQYF; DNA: TGTGCCAGCAGTTCCCCAGGGGGAGCCTACGAGCAGTACTTC
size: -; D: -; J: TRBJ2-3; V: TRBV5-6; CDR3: CASSFVRDTSTDTQYF; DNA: TGTGCCAGCAGCTTTGTCCGGGACACCAGCACAGATACGCAGTATTTT
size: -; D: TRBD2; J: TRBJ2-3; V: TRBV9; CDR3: CASSVDGLAGETFADTQYF; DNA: TGTGCCAGCAGCGTAGACGGACTAGCGGGAGAAACCTTCGCAGATACGCAGTATTTT
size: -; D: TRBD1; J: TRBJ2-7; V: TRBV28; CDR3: CASRGGTGVYEQYF; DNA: TGTGCCAGCCGCGGCGGGACAGGGGTCTACGAGCAGTACTTC
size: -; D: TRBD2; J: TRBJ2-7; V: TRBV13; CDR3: CASSPRGTSYEQYF; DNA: TGTGCCAGCAGCCCTAGGGGGACTAGCTATGAGCAGTACTTC